The TCR beta chain described here comes from a study of immune evolution from preneoplasia to lung adenocarcinoma. Data came from immunoSEQ multiplex PCR; TCRdb stores just in-frame clones and leaves some out. This sample carries roughly 5,300 clones, roughly 77% of them seen once, and the ten largest clones take over 6.5%. Remarks on this clone: Its antigen is as yet unknown. The sample carries other DNA sequences with the same CDR3.

Looked up from germline, CDR1 is SNHLY and CDR2 is FYNNEI. The CDR3 has 13 residues. V dropped 1 base and J dropped 1 base, with 3 bases sitting between them. Whole-study findings and limits: T cell clonality was higher in KRAS-mutant than EGFR-mutant or wild-type nodules.

Patients had resection in Japan or China between about 2014 and 2018. Premalignant or tumor cells were enriched by macro-dissection after pathologic assessment. The chain employs TRBV2 and TRBJ2-3; D unclear. Sequencing was performed on FFPE lung adenocarcinoma in situ tissue. The sequence was collected from a person aged 55-85 years with lung adenocarcinoma. CDR3 bases: TGTGCCAGCAGTGAAGGGGGCACAGATACGCAGTATTTT. Translation gives CASSEGGTDTQYF.